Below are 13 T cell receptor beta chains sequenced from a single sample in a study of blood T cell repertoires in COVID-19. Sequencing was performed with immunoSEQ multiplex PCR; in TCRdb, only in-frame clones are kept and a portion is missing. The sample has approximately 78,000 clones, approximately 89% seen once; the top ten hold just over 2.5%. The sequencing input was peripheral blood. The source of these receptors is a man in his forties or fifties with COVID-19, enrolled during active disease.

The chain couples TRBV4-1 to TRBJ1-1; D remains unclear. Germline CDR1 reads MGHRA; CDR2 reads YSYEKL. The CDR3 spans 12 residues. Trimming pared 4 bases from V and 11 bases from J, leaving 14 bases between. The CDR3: CASSRDEGSAFF. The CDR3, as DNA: TGCGCCAGCAGCCGAGACGAGGGTAGCGCTTTCTTT.

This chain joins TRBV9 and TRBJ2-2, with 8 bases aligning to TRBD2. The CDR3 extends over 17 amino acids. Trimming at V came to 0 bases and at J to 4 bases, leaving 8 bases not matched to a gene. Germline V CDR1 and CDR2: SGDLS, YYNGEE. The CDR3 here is CASSVAPSGSGTGELFF. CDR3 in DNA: TGTGCCAGCAGCGTAGCCCCGAGCGGGAGCGGCACCGGGGAGCTGTTTTTT.

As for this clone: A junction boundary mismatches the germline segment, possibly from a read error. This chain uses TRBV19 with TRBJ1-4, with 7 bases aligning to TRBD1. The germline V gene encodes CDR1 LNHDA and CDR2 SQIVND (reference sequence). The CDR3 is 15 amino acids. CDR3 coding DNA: TGTGCCAGTAGTATGGGGACAGCCGTTAATGAAAGACTGTTTTTT. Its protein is CASSMGTAVNERLFF.

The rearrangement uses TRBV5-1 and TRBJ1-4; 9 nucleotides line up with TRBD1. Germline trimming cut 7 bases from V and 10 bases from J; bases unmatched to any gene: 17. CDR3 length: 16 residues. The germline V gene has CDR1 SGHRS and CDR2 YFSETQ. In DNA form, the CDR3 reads TGCGCCAGCCAAAACAGGGGGCAGGGGTCGGACGGAAAACTGTTTTTT. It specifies CASQNRGQGSDGKLFF.

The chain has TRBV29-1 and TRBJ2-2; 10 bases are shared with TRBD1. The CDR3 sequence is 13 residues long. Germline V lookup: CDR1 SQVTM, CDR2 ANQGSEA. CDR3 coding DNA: TGCAGTGCGGGGACAGGGGCCACCGGGGAGCTGTTTTTT. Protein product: CSAGTGATGELFF.

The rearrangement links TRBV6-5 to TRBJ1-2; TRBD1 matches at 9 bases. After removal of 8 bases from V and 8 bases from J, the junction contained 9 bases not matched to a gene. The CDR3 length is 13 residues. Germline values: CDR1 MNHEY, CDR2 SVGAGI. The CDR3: CASQGQGRYGYTF. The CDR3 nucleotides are TGTGCCAGCCAGGGACAGGGAAGATACGGCTACACCTTC.

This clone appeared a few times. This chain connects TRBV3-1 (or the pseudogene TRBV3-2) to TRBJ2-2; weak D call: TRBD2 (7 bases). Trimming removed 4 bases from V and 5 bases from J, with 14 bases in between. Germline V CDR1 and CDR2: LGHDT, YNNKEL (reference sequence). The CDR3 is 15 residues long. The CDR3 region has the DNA TGTGCCAGCAGCCCGGGGGGCTTGAGGACCGGGGAGCTGTTTTTT. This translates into CASSPGGLRTGELFF.

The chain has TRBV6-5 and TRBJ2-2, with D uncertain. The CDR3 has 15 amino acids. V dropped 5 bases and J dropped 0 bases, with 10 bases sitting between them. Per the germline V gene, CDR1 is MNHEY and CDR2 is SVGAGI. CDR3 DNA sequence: TGTGCCAGCAGTCAATCTCGAGCGAACACCGGGGAGCTGTTTTTT. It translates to CASSQSRANTGELFF.

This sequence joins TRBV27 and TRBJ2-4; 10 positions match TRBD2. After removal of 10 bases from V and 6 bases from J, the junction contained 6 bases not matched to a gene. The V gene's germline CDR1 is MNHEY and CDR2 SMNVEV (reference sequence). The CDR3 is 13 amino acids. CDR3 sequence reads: CANKREGGNIQYF. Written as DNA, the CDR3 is TGTGCCAATAAGCGGGAGGGGGGAAACATTCAGTACTTC.

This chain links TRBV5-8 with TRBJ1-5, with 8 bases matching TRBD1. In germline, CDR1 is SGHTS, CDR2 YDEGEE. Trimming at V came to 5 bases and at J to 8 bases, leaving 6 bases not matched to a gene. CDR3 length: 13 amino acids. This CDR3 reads CASRLTGGEPQHF. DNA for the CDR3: TGTGCCAGCAGGTTAACAGGGGGAGAGCCCCAGCATTTT. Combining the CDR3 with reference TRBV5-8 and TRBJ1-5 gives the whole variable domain EAGVTQSPTHLIKTRGQQATLRCSPISGHTSVYWYQQALGLGLQFLLWYDEGEERNRGNFPPRFSGRQFPNYSSELNVNALELEDSALYLCASRLTGGEPQHFGDGTRLSIL.

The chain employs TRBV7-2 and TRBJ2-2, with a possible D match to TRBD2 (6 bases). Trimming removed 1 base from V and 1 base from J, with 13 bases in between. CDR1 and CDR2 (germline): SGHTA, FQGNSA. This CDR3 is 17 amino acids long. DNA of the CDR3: TGTGCCAGCAGCTTAGATGGGGGGACTGGGAACACCGGGGAGCTGTTTTTT. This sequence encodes CASSLDGGTGNTGELFF.

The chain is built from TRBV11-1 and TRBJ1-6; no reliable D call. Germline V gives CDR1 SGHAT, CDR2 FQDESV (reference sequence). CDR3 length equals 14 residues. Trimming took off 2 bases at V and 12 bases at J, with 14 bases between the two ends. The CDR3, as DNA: TGTGCCAGCAGCTTAACGGATAGTGGAGGACCCCTCCACTTT. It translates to CASSLTDSGGPLHF. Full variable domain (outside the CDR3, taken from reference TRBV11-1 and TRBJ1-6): EAEVAQSPRYKITEKSQAVAFWCDPISGHATLYWYRQILGQGPELLVQFQDESVVDDSQLPKDRFSAERLKGVDSTLKIQPAELGDSAMYLCASSLTDSGGPLHFGNGTRLTVT.

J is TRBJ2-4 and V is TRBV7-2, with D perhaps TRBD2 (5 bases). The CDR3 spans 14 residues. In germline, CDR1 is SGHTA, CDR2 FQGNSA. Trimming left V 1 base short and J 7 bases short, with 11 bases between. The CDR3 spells CASSLEIRGNIQYF. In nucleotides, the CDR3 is TGTGCCAGCAGCTTAGAAATTCGGGGTAACATTCAGTACTTC.